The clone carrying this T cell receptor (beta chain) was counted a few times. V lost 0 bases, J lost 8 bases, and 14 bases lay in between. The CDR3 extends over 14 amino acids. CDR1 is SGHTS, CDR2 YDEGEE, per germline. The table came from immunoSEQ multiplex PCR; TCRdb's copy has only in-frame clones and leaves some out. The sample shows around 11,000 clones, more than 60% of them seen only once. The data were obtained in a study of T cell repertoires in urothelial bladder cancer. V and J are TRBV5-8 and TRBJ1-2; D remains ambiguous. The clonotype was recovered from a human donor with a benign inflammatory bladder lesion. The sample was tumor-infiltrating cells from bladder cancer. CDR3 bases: TGTGCCAGCAGCTTGGTAGTCGGATTGGGGGGCTACACCTTC. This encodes CASSLVVGLGGYTF.